This entry lists 22 T cell receptor beta chains sequenced from one sample in a study of cytomegalovirus exposure and HLA in healthy donors. The PCR had 60 Vbeta and 13 Jbeta primers. Data came from immunoSEQ multiplex PCR; TCRdb stores just in-frame clones and leaves some out. Here the sample spans about 130,000 clones, around 80% being singletons. Sequenced input: PBMCs. All receptors derive from a man aged 25 to 40 in good health and CMV-seronegative.

The chain uses TRBV7-2 and TRBJ2-5, with TRBD1 matching over 10 bases. The V segment lost 5 bases and the J segment 5 bases; nucleotides outside the gene matches: 11. Germline V gives CDR1 SGHTA, CDR2 FQGNSA. The length of the CDR3 is 16 residues. The CDR3 reads CASSLGDRGGGETQYF. CDR3 sequence (DNA): TGTGCCAGCAGCCTCGGGGACAGGGGAGGCGGGGAGACCCAGTACTTC.

Turning to this clone: Other DNA sequences within the sample encode an identical CDR3. This chain links TRBV7-9 with TRBJ2-2, with 8 positions matching TRBD1. After removal of 4 bases from V and 4 bases from J, the junction contained 5 bases not matched to a gene. From germline, CDR1 is SEHNR and CDR2 FQNEAQ (reference sequence). The CDR3 spans 15 residues. The DNA of the CDR3 is TGTGCCAGCAGCTCGGACAGGGAGAGCACCGGGGAGCTGTTTTTT. It translates to CASSSDRESTGELFF. The whole variable domain, filled in from reference TRBV7-9 and TRBJ2-2, reads DTGVSQNPRHKITKRGQNVTFRCDPISEHNRLYWYRQTLGQGPEFLTYFQNEAQLEKSRLLSDRFSAERPKGSFSTLEIQRTEQGDSAMYLCASSSDRESTGELFFGEGSRLTVL.

This clone was seen more than once but under ten times. The chain couples TRBV4-1 to TRBJ2-7, with 7 bases aligning to TRBD1. The germline V gene has CDR1 MGHRA and CDR2 YSYEKL. CDR3 length: 15 residues. V lost 1 base, J lost 3 bases, and 6 bases stayed unmatched. The CDR3 is CASSQAKGAFYEQYF. The CDR3 DNA sequence: TGCGCCAGCAGCCAAGCGAAGGGGGCGTTCTACGAGCAGTACTTC.

This sequence joins TRBV5-4 and TRBJ2-7; tentatively, D is TRBD1 (7 bases). Between the trimmed V and J ends, which lost 5 bases and 2 bases, there was a span of 17 bases. Looked up from germline, CDR1 is SGHNT and CDR2 is YYREEE (reference sequence). The length of the CDR3 is 15 residues. The DNA for the CDR3 is TGTGCCAGCAGTTACCGACAGGGAGGTCCCTACGAGCAGTACTTC. Translated, it gives CASSYRQGGPYEQYF. The whole variable domain, filled in from reference TRBV5-4 and TRBJ2-7, reads ETGVTQSPTHLIKTRGQQVTLRCSSQSGHNTVSWYQQALGQGPQFIFQYYREEENGRGNFPPRFSGLQFPNYSSELNVNALELDDSALYLCASSYRQGGPYEQYFGPGTRLTVT.

The V call is TRBV7-9, the J call TRBJ2-3, with 12 bases identical to TRBD1. This CDR3 has 16 amino acids. V shed 5 bases and J 5 bases; nucleotides not matched to a gene: 8. Germline CDR1 is SEHNR and CDR2 is FQNEAQ (reference sequence). For the CDR3, the DNA is TGTGCCAGCAGCCCCGACGGGACAGGGGGCGAAGATACGCAGTATTTT. This sequence encodes CASSPDGTGGEDTQYF.

The rearrangement joins TRBV7-3 to TRBJ2-1; D ambiguous. The CDR3 is 13 amino acids. The germline CDR1 and CDR2 sequences are SGHTA and FQGTGA. Trimming left V 1 base short and J 2 bases short, with 3 bases between. Written as DNA, the CDR3 is TGTGCCAGCAGCTTAAAGCCCTACAATGAGCAGTTCTTC. This translates into CASSLKPYNEQFF.

The chain carries TRBV29-1 and TRBJ1-2; D might be TRBD1 (5 bases). The CDR3 is 13 residues long. Trimming pared 7 bases from V and 8 bases from J, leaving 20 bases between. Germline V gene lookup returns CDR1 SQVTM and CDR2 ANQGSEA. In DNA, the CDR3 is TGCAGCGCCGTGACAGATTGGGGCCAAGGCTACACCTTC. It translates to CSAVTDWGQGYTF.

The V call is TRBV5-1, the J call TRBJ2-3; TRBD1 might be the D (6 bases). Germline-derived CDR1 and CDR2 are SGHRS and YFSETQ. The CDR3 consists of 16 residues. V lost 0 bases, J lost 1 base, and 12 bases lay in between. CDR3 sequence: CASSLDWSGGTDTQYF. The CDR3 DNA reads TGCGCCAGCAGCTTGGATTGGTCAGGGGGCACAGATACGCAGTATTTT.

This chain links TRBV4-3 with TRBJ1-2, with a possible D match to TRBD1 (5 bases). The CDR3 has 15 amino acids. The germline V and J ends were trimmed by 4 bases and 4 bases, with 16 bases remaining between them. Germline V gene sequence: CDR1 LGHNA, CDR2 YSLEER. The CDR3 reads CASSREQGAPYGYTF. As DNA, the CDR3 is TGCGCCAGCAGCCGAGAACAAGGGGCTCCCTATGGCTACACCTTC.

The chain employs TRBV27 and TRBJ1-4; 11 positions match TRBD1. The V gene end was trimmed by 4 bases and the J gene end by 7 bases; junction bases not matched to a gene: 5. Per germline, CDR1 MNHEY and CDR2 SMNVEV (reference sequence). The CDR3 is made up of 15 amino acids. The CDR3 sequence: CASSSIGTGGEKLFF. The CDR3 nucleotides are TGTGCCAGCAGTTCGATCGGGACAGGGGGTGAAAAACTGTTTTTT.

The chain is built from TRBV13 and TRBJ1-4; 8 bases line up with TRBD1. Unmatched junction bases numbered 22, after V lost 5 bases and J lost 8 bases. Germline CDR1 and CDR2: PRHDT and FYEKMQ (reference sequence). There are 19 residues in the CDR3. The CDR3 reads CASSQTSGTGGVVGEKLFF. The CDR3 nucleotides are TGTGCCAGCAGCCAAACTTCTGGGACAGGCGGAGTTGTCGGCGAAAAACTGTTTTTT.

V is TRBV5-1 and J is TRBJ1-3; unclear D gene. Germline loops: CDR1 SGHRS, CDR2 YFSETQ. This CDR3 comprises 15 residues. V shed 0 bases and J shed 0 bases, with 7 bases lying between them. The CDR3 bases are TGCGCCAGCAGCTTGGTGGGGAGCTCTGGAAACACCATATATTTT. This codes for CASSLVGSSGNTIYF.

The chain carries TRBV5-1 and TRBJ2-5; D is unclear. Germline V gene lookup returns CDR1 SGHRS and CDR2 YFSETQ. The CDR3 totals 13 residues. Trimming shortened V by 4 bases and J by 2 bases, and 9 bases separated the two germline ends. The CDR3 DNA follows: TGCGCCAGCAGCGGTCAGGTACAAGAGACCCAGTACTTC. The encoded protein is CASSGQVQETQYF.

CDR3 loop: CASSLSGAGADTQYF. The CDR3, as DNA: TGTGCCAGCAGTTTATCGGGGGCGGGAGCAGATACGCAGTATTTT. The V gene is TRBV28, the J gene TRBJ2-3; D is possibly TRBD2 (7 bases). Trimming stripped 1 base from V and 4 bases from J, with 12 bases between. The germline V gene encodes CDR1 MDHEN and CDR2 SYDVKM. The CDR3 sequence is 15 residues long.

The CDR3 here is CASKGEQNNEQFF. DNA of the CDR3: TGTGCCTCCAAGGGGGAACAGAACAATGAGCAGTTCTTC. This rearrangement joins TRBV2 to TRBJ2-1; a weak D match, TRBD1 (6 bases). Trimming cost V 11 bases and J 5 bases, with 16 bases left between them. CDR1 and CDR2 from the germline V gene are SNHLY and FYNNEI. The CDR3 runs 13 residues.

The gene calls are TRBV27 and TRBJ2-7; TRBD2 might be the D (5 bases). V was trimmed by 7 bases and J by 4 bases, leaving 14 bases between them. The CDR3 is 13 amino acids. Germline loops: CDR1 MNHEY, CDR2 SMNVEV (reference sequence). In DNA, the CDR3 is TGTGCCAGCAACCCGGGAAACCAATACGAGCAGTACTTC. Translation: CASNPGNQYEQYF.

The V and J genes are TRBV19 and TRBJ2-1, with 10 nucleotides matching TRBD2. Germline V gives CDR1 LNHDA, CDR2 SQIVND (reference sequence). There are 17 residues in the CDR3. With V trimmed by 3 bases and J by 0 bases, 5 bases remained unmatched. CDR3 sequence reads: CASSIRLAGISYNEQFF. The CDR3 DNA follows: TGTGCCAGTAGTATTCGACTAGCGGGTATCTCCTACAATGAGCAGTTCTTC.

The chain recombines TRBV15 with TRBJ1-4; TRBD1 matches 9 bases. Germline lookup yields CDR1 LNHNV and CDR2 YYDKDF (reference sequence). CDR3 length equals 14 residues. The V gene end was trimmed by 5 bases and the J gene end by 3 bases; junction bases not matched to a gene: 1. The CDR3 DNA reads as TGTGCCACCAGCCGGGACAGGGCTAATGAAAAACTGTTTTTT. This translates into CATSRDRANEKLFF.

The J gene is TRBJ1-1, the V gene TRBV28, with a tentative D call TRBD1 (6 bases). Trimming left V 3 bases short and J 1 base short, with 9 bases between. Germline CDR1 MDHEN, CDR2 SYDVKM. This CDR3 is built from 14 residues. CDR3 in amino acids: CASSFAGENTEAFF. The CDR3 coding sequence is TGTGCCAGCAGTTTTGCAGGGGAGAACACTGAAGCTTTCTTT.

The chain combines TRBV4-1 with TRBJ1-1, with TRBD1 matching 8 bases. The CDR3 has 15 amino acids. Germline CDR1 and CDR2: MGHRA and YSYEKL. J was trimmed by 3 bases and V by 5 bases; bases with no gene match: 8. CDR3 DNA sequence: TGCGCCAGCAGCTACATACAGGGGGAAGACACTGAAGCTTTCTTT. Translation gives CASSYIQGEDTEAFF.

The CDR3 DNA follows: TGCGCCAGCAGCCAAGAACTTCGGGGGTACAGCACAGATACGCAGTATTTT. It specifies CASSQELRGYSTDTQYF. The V gene is TRBV4-3, the J gene TRBJ2-3; weak D call: TRBD2 (6 bases). Germline CDR1 LGHNA, CDR2 YSLEER. Trimming took 0 bases from V and 0 from J, leaving 13 bases between them. This CDR3 region has 17 residues.

V and J are TRBV28 and TRBJ2-5; 7 positions agree with TRBD1. V dropped 2 bases and J dropped 0; count of bases not matched to a gene: 3. CDR3 length: 15 residues. The V gene's germline CDR1 is MDHEN and CDR2 SYDVKM. CDR3 sequence reads: CASSLARGNQETQYF. DNA for the CDR3: TGTGCCAGCAGTTTAGCCAGGGGGAACCAAGAGACCCAGTACTTC. Full variable domain (missing parts from reference TRBV28 and TRBJ2-5): DVKVTQSSRYLVKRTGEKVFLECVQDMDHENMFWYRQDPGLGLRLIYFSYDVKMKEKGDIPEGYSVSREKKERFSLILESASTNQTSMYLCASSLARGNQETQYFGPGTRLLVL.